Listed here is a single T cell receptor beta chain. This specimen belongs to a study of blood T cell repertoires in COVID-19. Study-level information: Acute and convalescent COVID-19 specimens originated in the United States, Italy and Spain.

In the source study's methods: Cell counts per sample came from amplifying reference gene primers. Libraries were prepared by immunoSEQ multiplex PCR; TCRdb keeps only in-frame clonotypes and omits some of them. The DNA was the basis for D and trimming; V, J and clone size are from that table. The sample contains roughly 43,000 clones, about 85% of which appear only once. This TCR was sampled from a human donor in a cohort sampled during active COVID-19. Sequencing was done on a sample of peripheral blood.

CDR3 DNA: TGCGCCAGCAGCCAAATCGACAGGGGGGGACTCCACTTT. This gives the protein CASSQIDRGGLHF. The chain employs TRBV4-3 and TRBJ1-6; 9 bases are a match to TRBD1. The V segment lost 2 bases and the J segment 16 bases; nucleotides outside the gene matches: 6. This CDR3 is built from 13 residues. CDR1 is LGHNA, CDR2 YSLEER, per germline.